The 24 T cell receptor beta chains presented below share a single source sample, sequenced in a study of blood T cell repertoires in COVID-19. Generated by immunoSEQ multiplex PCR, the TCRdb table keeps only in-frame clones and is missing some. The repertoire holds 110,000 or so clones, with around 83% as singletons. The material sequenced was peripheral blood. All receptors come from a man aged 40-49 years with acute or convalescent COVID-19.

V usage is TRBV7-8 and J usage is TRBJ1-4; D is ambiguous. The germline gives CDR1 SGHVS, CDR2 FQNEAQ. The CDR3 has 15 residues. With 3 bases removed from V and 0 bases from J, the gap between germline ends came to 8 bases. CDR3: CASSLLRSTNEKLFF. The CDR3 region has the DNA TGTGCCAGCAGCTTGTTACGGTCAACTAATGAAAAACTGTTTTTT.

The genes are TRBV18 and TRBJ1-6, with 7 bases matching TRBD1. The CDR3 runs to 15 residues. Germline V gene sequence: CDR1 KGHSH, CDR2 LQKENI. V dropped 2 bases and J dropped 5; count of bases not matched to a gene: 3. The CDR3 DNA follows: TGTGCCAGCTCACCATCCAGGGGGGATAATTCACCCCTCCACTTT. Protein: CASSPSRGDNSPLHF.

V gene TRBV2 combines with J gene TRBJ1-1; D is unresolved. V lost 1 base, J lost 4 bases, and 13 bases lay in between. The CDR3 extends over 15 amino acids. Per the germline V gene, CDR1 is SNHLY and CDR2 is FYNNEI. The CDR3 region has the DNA TGTGCCAGCAGTGAAGATATAGCACTTGGCACTGAAGCTTTCTTT. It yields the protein CASSEDIALGTEAFF.

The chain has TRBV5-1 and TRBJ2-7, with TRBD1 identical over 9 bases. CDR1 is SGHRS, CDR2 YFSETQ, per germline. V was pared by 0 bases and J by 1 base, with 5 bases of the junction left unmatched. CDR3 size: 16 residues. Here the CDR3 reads CASSLGPGQGSYEQYF. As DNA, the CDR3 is TGCGCCAGCAGCTTGGGCCCGGGACAGGGTTCCTACGAGCAGTACTTC.

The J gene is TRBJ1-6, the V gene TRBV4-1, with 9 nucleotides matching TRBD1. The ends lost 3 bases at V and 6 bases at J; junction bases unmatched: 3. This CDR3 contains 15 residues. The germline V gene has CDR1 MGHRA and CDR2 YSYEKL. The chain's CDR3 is CASSHRDRVNSPLHF. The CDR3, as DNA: TGCGCCAGCAGCCATAGGGACAGGGTTAATTCACCCCTCCACTTT.

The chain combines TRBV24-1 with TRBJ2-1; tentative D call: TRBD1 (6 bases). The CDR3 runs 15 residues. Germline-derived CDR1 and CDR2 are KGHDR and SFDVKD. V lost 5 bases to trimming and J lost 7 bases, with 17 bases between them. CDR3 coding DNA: TGTGCCACCAGTGCCCCTCCGGCCAGGGGAAATGAGCAGTTCTTC. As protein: CATSAPPARGNEQFF.

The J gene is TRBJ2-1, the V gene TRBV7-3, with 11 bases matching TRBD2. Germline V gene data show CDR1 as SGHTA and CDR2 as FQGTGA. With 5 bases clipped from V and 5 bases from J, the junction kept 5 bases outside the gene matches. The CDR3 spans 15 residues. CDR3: CASSQLAGVNNEQFF. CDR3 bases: TGTGCCAGCAGCCAACTAGCGGGGGTTAACAATGAGCAGTTCTTC. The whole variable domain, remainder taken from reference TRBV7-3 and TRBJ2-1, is GAGVSQTPSNKVTEKGKYVELRCDPISGHTALYWYRQSLGQGPEFLIYFQGTGAADDSGLPNDRFFAVRPEGSVSTLKIQRTERGDSAVYLCASSQLAGVNNEQFFGPGTRLTVL.

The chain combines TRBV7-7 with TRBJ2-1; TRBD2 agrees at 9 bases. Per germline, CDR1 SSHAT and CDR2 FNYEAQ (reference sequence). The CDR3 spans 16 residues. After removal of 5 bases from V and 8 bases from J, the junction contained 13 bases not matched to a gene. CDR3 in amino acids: CASSPPLAGCGYEQFF. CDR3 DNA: TGTGCCAGCAGCCCCCCACTAGCGGGCTGCGGGTATGAGCAGTTCTTC.

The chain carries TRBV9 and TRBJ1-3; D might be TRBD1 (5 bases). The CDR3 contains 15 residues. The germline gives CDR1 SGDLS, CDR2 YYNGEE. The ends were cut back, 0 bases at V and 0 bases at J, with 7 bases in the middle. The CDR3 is CASSVGTGSGNTIYF. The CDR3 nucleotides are TGTGCCAGCAGCGTAGGAACAGGCTCTGGAAACACCATATATTTT.

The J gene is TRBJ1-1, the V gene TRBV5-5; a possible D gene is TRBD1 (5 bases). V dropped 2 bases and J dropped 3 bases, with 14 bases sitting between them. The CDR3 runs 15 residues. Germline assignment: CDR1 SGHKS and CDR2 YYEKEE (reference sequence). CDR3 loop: CASSFTGTGDTEAFF. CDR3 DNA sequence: TGTGCCAGCAGCTTTACCGGGACGGGGGACACTGAAGCTTTCTTT. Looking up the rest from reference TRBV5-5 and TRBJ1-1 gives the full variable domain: DAGVTQSPTHLIKTRGQQVTLRCSPISGHKSVSWYQQVLGQGPQFIFQYYEKEERGRGNFPDRFSARQFPNYSSELNVNALLLGDSALYLCASSFTGTGDTEAFFGQGTRLTVV.

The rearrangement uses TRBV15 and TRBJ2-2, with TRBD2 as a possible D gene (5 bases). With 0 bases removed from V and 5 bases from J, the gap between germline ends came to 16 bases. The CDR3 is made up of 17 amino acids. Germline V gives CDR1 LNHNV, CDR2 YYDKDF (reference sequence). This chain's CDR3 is CATSRDSGSYGTGELFF. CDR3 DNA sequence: TGTGCCACCAGCAGAGATTCGGGGTCTTATGGAACCGGGGAGCTGTTTTTT.

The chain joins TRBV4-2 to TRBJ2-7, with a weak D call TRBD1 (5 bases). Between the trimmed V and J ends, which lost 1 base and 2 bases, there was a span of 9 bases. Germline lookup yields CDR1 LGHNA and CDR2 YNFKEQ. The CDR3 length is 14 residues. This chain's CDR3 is CASSQVPRAYEQYF. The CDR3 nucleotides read TGTGCCAGCAGCCAAGTCCCCAGGGCCTACGAGCAGTACTTC.

This CDR3 reads CSVRLTGGGEKLFF. The CDR3 nucleotides are TGCAGCGTTCGTCTGACAGGGGGCGGTGAAAAACTGTTTTTT. V and J are TRBV29-1 and TRBJ1-4; 10 bases are a match to TRBD1. Trimming removed 5 bases from V and 7 bases from J; junction bases left unmatched: 7. Germline loops: CDR1 SQVTM, CDR2 ANQGSEA. The CDR3 runs 14 residues.

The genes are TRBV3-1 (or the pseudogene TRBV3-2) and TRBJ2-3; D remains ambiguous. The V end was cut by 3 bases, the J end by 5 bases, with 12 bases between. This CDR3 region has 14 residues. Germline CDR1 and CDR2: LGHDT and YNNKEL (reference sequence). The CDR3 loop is CASSQRFSEDTQYF. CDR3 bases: TGTGCCAGCAGCCAGCGGTTTTCAGAAGATACGCAGTATTTT.

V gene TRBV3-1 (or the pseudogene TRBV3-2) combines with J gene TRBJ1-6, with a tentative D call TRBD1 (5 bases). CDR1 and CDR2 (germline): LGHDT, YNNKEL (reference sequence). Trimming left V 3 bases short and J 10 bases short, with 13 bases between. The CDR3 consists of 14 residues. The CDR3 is CASSHEGARSPLHF. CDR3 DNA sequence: TGTGCCAGCAGCCATGAAGGGGCGAGATCACCCCTCCACTTT.

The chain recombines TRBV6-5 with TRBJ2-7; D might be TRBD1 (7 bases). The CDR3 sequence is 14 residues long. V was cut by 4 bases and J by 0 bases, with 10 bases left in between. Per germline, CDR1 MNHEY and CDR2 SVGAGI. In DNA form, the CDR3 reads TGTGCCAGCAGTTCGCGGGACAGCTCCTACGAGCAGTACTTC. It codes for CASSSRDSSYEQYF.

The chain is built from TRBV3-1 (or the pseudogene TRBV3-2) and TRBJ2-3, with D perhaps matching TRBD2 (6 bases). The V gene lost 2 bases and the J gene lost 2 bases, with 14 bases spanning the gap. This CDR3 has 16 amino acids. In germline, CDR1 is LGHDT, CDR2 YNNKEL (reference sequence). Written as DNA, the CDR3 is TGTGCCAGCAGCCAATCTCAACGGGGGTCCACAGATACGCAGTATTTT. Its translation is CASSQSQRGSTDTQYF.

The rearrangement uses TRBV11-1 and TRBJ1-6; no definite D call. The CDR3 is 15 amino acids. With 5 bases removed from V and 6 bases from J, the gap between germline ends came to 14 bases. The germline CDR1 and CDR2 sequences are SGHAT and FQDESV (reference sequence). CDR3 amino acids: CASSVIPNSNSPLHF. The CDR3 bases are TGTGCCAGCAGCGTAATACCCAACAGTAATTCACCCCTCCACTTT.

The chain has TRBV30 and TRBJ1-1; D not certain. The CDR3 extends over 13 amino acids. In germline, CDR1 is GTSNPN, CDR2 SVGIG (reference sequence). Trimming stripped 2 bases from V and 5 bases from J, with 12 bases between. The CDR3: CAWSRNPATEAFF. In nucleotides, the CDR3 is TGTGCCTGGAGTCGAAACCCAGCGACTGAAGCTTTCTTT.

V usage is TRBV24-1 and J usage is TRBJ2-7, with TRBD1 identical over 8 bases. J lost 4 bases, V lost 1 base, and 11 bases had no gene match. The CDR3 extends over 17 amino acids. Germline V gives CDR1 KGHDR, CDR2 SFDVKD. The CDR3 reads CATSDFNPSRGRYEQYF. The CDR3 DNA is TGTGCCACCAGTGATTTCAATCCTAGCAGGGGGCGATACGAGCAGTACTTC.

The CDR3, as DNA: TGTGCCAGCAGCCCCGGGACAGGGTCGCACAATGAGCAGTTCTTC. Translating gives CASSPGTGSHNEQFF. The chain uses TRBV5-4 and TRBJ2-1, with 9 bases aligning to TRBD1. Germline trimming cut 4 bases from V and 5 bases from J; bases unmatched to any gene: 7. The length of the CDR3 is 15 residues. Looked up from germline, CDR1 is SGHNT and CDR2 is YYREEE (reference sequence). The variable domain in full, completed from reference TRBV5-4 and TRBJ2-1, reads ETGVTQSPTHLIKTRGQQVTLRCSSQSGHNTVSWYQQALGQGPQFIFQYYREEENGRGNFPPRFSGLQFPNYSSELNVNALELDDSALYLCASSPGTGSHNEQFFGPGTRLTVL.

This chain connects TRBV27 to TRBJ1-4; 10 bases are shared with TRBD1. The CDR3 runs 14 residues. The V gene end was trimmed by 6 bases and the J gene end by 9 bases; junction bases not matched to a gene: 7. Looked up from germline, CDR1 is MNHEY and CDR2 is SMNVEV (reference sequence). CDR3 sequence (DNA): TGTGCCAGCAGGCACGGACAGGGGGATCAAAAACTGTTTTTT. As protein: CASRHGQGDQKLFF.

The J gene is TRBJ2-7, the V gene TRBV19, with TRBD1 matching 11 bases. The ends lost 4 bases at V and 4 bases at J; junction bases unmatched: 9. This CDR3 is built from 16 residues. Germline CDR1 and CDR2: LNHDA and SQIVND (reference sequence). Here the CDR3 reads CASSKGHGTGGYEQYF. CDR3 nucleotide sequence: TGTGCCAGTAGTAAAGGACACGGGACAGGGGGGTACGAGCAGTACTTC.

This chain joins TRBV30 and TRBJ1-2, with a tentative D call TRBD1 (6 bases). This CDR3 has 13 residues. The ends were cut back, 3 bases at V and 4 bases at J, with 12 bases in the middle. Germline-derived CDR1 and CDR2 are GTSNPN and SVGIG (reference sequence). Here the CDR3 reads CAWSAGVSYGYTF. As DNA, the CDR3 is TGTGCCTGGAGCGCAGGGGTATCCTATGGCTACACCTTC.